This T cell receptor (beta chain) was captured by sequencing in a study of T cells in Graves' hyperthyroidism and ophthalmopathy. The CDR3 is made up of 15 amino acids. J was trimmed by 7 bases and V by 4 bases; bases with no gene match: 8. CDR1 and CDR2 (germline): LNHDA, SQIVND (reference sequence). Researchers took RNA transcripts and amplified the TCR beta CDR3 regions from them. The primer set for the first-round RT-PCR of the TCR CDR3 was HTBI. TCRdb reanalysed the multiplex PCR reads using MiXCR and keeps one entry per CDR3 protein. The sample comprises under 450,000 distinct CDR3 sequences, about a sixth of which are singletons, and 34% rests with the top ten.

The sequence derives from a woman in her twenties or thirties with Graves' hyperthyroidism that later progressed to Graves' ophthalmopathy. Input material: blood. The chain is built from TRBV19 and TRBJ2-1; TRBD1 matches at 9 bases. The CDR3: CASSNRDRVRNEQFF. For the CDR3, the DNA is TGTGCCAGTAGTAACCGGGACAGGGTAAGAAATGAGCAGTTCTTC.